These 18 T cell receptor beta chains share one sample of origin, sequenced in a study of blood T cell repertoires in COVID-19. TCRdb's table, derived via immunoSEQ multiplex PCR, lists solely in-frame clones and lacks some. The data contain 150,000 to 200,000 clones, 60% to 80% of them seen just once; the ten biggest clones take up roughly 28%. The specimen was peripheral blood. Source of these receptors: a woman in her 70s with acute or convalescent COVID-19.

The count of this clone is one. The chain recombines TRBV7-9 with TRBJ1-1; 7 bases line up with TRBD1. V lost 3 bases and J lost 0; bases outside the gene matches: 10. The CDR3 consists of 17 residues. Germline V gene data show CDR1 as SEHNR and CDR2 as FQNEAQ (reference sequence). The CDR3 DNA reads as TGTGCCAGCAGCTTCGCCGGGACAGAAGACATGAACACTGAAGCTTTCTTT. Its translation: CASSFAGTEDMNTEAFF.

This sequence joins TRBV27 and TRBJ1-5; tentatively, D is TRBD1 (6 bases). Germline V CDR1 and CDR2: MNHEY, SMNVEV (reference sequence). V was shortened by 6 bases and J by 4 bases, with 16 bases between the two germline ends. The CDR3 contains 15 residues. CDR3 sequence (DNA): TGTGCCAGCAGGGGGGCCCTTATGACGAATCAGCCCCAGCATTTT. Its protein is CASRGALMTNQPQHF.

This clone was found a few times. This rearrangement joins TRBV18 to TRBJ1-2; D not certain. Germline CDR1 and CDR2: KGHSH and LQKENI. This CDR3 spans 11 amino acids. Trimming took 6 bases from V and 6 from J, leaving 8 bases between them. This CDR3 is CASSLQNGYTF. As DNA, the CDR3 is TGTGCCAGCTCCCTTCAGAATGGCTACACCTTC.

The gene calls are TRBV20-1 and TRBJ2-7; 7 bases map to TRBD1. This CDR3 is 15 amino acids long. The trim removed 5 bases at V and 1 base at J, leaving 11 bases unmatched. Germline CDR1 is DFQATT and CDR2 is SNEGSKA (reference sequence). The CDR3 loop is CSAGGTEQISYEQYF. Here the CDR3 DNA reads TGCAGTGCTGGTGGGACAGAGCAAATATCCTACGAGCAGTACTTC.

This clone occurred once. CDR3 residues: CASSFGLTSNQPQHF. DNA for the CDR3: TGTGCCAGCAGCTTTGGACTGACTAGCAATCAGCCCCAGCATTTT. This sequence joins TRBV5-6 and TRBJ1-5, with D uncertain. The germline V gene encodes CDR1 SGHDT and CDR2 YYEEEE. V shed 2 bases and J shed 0 bases, with 9 bases lying between them. CDR3 size: 15 residues.

The chain recombines TRBV18 with TRBJ2-1; 9 bases map to TRBD2. This CDR3 spans 16 amino acids. The germline gives CDR1 KGHSH, CDR2 LQKENI. J lost 5 bases, V lost 4 bases, and 9 bases had no gene match. The CDR3 region has the DNA TGTGCCAGCTCACAGAGATATAGCGGGAGAGACAATGAGCAGTTCTTC. Protein product: CASSQRYSGRDNEQFF.

This rearrangement joins TRBV6-5 to TRBJ2-7, with a weak D call TRBD1 (6 bases). V lost 6 bases and J 6 bases, leaving 21 bases between the germline ends. Germline V gene sequence: CDR1 MNHEY, CDR2 SVGAGI. This CDR3 contains 15 residues. The CDR3 region has the DNA TGTGCCAGCAGGATCGGACAGAACCGAGAGGGCGAGCAGTACTTC. Protein product: CASRIGQNREGEQYF.

This rearrangement joins TRBV12-3 or TRBV12-4 to TRBJ2-7; 9 bases fit TRBD2. J was trimmed by 7 bases and V by 3 bases; bases with no gene match: 4. This CDR3 has 13 amino acids. CDR3 coding DNA: TGTGCCAGCAGTTTTGGCGGGAGGGATGAGCAGTACTTC. Its translation: CASSFGGRDEQYF.

The V call is TRBV6-5, the J call TRBJ1-2, with D possibly matching TRBD1 (6 bases). Germline V gene data show CDR1 as MNHEY and CDR2 as SVGAGI. This CDR3 is 14 amino acids long. The V gene lost 0 bases and the J gene lost 4 bases, with 9 bases spanning the gap. CDR3 amino acids: CASSYSDSLYGYTF. The DNA of the CDR3 is TGTGCCAGCAGTTACTCGGACAGCCTCTATGGCTACACCTTC.

The rearrangement links TRBV11-2 to TRBJ1-4, with D possibly matching TRBD1 (6 bases). The CDR3 extends over 14 amino acids. V gave up 4 bases and J gave up 6 bases, with 12 bases separating them. Germline values: CDR1 SGHAT, CDR2 FQNNGV. CDR3 region: CASSSGTIYEKLFF. The CDR3, as DNA: TGTGCCAGCAGCTCCGGGACAATTTATGAAAAACTGTTTTTT.

This clone was observed a few times. V gene TRBV2 combines with J gene TRBJ1-2; maybe TRBD1 (6 bases). Between the trimmed V and J ends, which lost 7 bases and 4 bases, there was a span of 16 bases. This CDR3 contains 14 residues. Germline CDR1 reads SNHLY; CDR2 reads FYNNEI. CDR3 bases: TGTGCCAGCATCCTCTCTATAGGGGGCTATGGCTACACCTTC. Translating gives CASILSIGGYGYTF.

The J gene is TRBJ1-1, the V gene TRBV5-1; D is unresolved. The CDR3 runs to 14 residues. V gave up 0 bases and J gave up 0 bases, with 6 bases separating them. Germline V gene sequence: CDR1 SGHRS, CDR2 YFSETQ. The CDR3: CASSLAVMNTEAFF. In nucleotides, the CDR3 is TGCGCCAGCAGCTTGGCAGTCATGAACACTGAAGCTTTCTTT.

This clone was seen a handful of times. The J gene is TRBJ1-6, the V gene TRBV6-5; 8 bases match TRBD1. The germline V gene encodes CDR1 MNHEY and CDR2 SVGAGI. The ends lost 7 bases at V and 10 bases at J; junction bases unmatched: 6. This CDR3 has 13 amino acids. The CDR3 sequence is CASTRGQGSPLHF. The DNA of the CDR3 is TGTGCCAGCACTCGAGGACAGGGATCACCCCTCCACTTT.

V usage is TRBV10-3 and J usage is TRBJ1-2, with TRBD1 identical over 7 bases. Per germline, CDR1 ENHRY and CDR2 SYGVKD. The length of the CDR3 is 13 residues. The junction had 4 bases not matched to a gene; V was cut back by 2 bases and J by 7 bases. CDR3 nucleotides: TGTGCCATCAGTGAGACAGGGGTGCCTGGCTACACCTTC. The encoded protein is CAISETGVPGYTF.

This chain links TRBV5-1 with TRBJ2-5; possible D gene TRBD2, 6 bases. Trimming took off 5 bases at V and 5 bases at J, with 16 bases between the two ends. The CDR3 consists of 14 residues. Germline assignment: CDR1 SGHRS and CDR2 YFSETQ. The CDR3 bases are TGCGCCAGCAGTCAGTTGTCCCGGGGGGAGACCCAGTACTTC. It encodes CASSQLSRGETQYF.

The chain employs TRBV10-3 and TRBJ2-1; 12 bases are shared with TRBD2. The CDR3 runs 17 residues. V shed 6 bases and J 3 bases; nucleotides not matched to a gene: 9. Germline assignment: CDR1 ENHRY and CDR2 SYGVKD. The CDR3: CAIRTSGRFWGYNEQFF. The CDR3 DNA reads TGTGCCATCAGGACTAGCGGGAGATTTTGGGGCTACAATGAGCAGTTCTTC.

The chain carries TRBV5-1 and TRBJ1-2; 8 nucleotides match TRBD1. The CDR3 consists of 14 residues. Germline CDR1 reads SGHRS; CDR2 reads YFSETQ. The V gene end was trimmed by 4 bases and the J gene end by 6 bases; junction bases not matched to a gene: 8. Written as DNA, the CDR3 is TGCGCCAGCAGCCTAGGACAGGGAGAGGATGGCTACACCTTC. Translated, it gives CASSLGQGEDGYTF. The variable domain in full, completed from reference TRBV5-1 and TRBJ1-2, reads KAGVTQTPRYLIKTRGQQVTLSCSPISGHRSVSWYQQTPGQGLQFLFEYFSETQRNKGNFPGRFSGRQFSNSRSEMNVSTLELGDSALYLCASSLGQGEDGYTFGSGTRLTVV.

This clone was detected a few times. The V call is TRBV6-5, the J call TRBJ2-1; 8 nucleotides agree with TRBD2. Germline trimming cut 4 bases from V and 6 bases from J; bases unmatched to any gene: 5. CDR1 is MNHEY, CDR2 SVGAGI, per germline. This CDR3 spans 14 amino acids. The CDR3 loop is CASSSLGRVNEQFF. The CDR3 DNA reads as TGTGCCAGCAGTTCCCTCGGGAGGGTCAATGAGCAGTTCTTC.